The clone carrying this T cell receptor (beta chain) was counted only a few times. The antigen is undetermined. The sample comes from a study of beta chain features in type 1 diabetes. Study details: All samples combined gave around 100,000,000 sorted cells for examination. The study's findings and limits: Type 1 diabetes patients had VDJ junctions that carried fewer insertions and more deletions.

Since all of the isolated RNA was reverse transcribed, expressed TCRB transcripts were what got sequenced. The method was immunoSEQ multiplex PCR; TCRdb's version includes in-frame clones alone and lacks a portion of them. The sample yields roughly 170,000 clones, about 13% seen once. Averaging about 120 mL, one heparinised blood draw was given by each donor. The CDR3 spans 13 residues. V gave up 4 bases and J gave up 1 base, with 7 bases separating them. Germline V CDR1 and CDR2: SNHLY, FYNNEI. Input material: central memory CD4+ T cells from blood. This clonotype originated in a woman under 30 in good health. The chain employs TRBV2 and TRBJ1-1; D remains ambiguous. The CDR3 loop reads CASSVDSNTEAFF. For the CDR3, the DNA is TGTGCCAGCAGTGTAGACTCGAACACTGAAGCTTTCTTT.